The rows below give T cell receptor beta chains drawn from one sample of a study of blood T cell repertoires in COVID-19. Clones were sequenced by immunoSEQ multiplex PCR, and TCRdb holds only the in-frame ones, with some missing. The sample holds 15,000 to 18,000 clones, around 86% seen once. The sample was peripheral blood. Receptors originate from a man aged 60-69 years with acute or convalescent COVID-19. Both conserved end residues are part of each CDR3. Fields, in order: V gene, CDR3 length, CDR3 protein.

TRBV2 15 CASSFSGSRADTQYF
TRBV7-9 13 CATDSGSTDTQYF
TRBV27 15 CASSASSSGSWVQYF
TRBV7-2 17 CASSLVSGGGGQETQYF
TRBV7-2 17 CASSRWNGVTSTDTQYF
TRBV7-6 14 CASRLDGSTGELFF
TRBV30 16 CAWSGQGPRLNYGYTF
TRBV19 17 CASKEGTGRNLGQPQHF
TRBV28 14 CASSLYAGNGGAFF
TRBV12-3/TRBV12-4 12 CASGQGSTEAFF
TRBV29-1 14 CSVNPWGTQETQYF